This TCR beta chain was identified in a study of spatial heterogeneity in lung cancer. A single record per CDR3 protein comes from TCRdb applying MiXCR to the 5' RACE reads. This sample has roughly 10,000 distinct CDR3 sequences, with around 24% found just once. The time point: sample taken at primary tumor resection. No cells were sorted before sequencing. The whole RNA sequenced was extracted from tumor, nontumor lung or frozen PBMC. The donors were 55 to 80 patients with non-small cell lung cancer that was early-stage and untreated. Only a few counts were recorded for this clonotype. V was clipped by 5 bases and J by 3 bases; unmatched bases: 8. Germline lookup yields CDR1 MNHNY and CDR2 SVGAGI (reference sequence). This CDR3 has 16 residues.

This clonotype was sampled from a female donor with early-stage non-small cell lung cancer. The sample was PBMCs, taken at surgery. The chain is built from TRBV6-6 and TRBJ1-2, with 11 bases aligning to TRBD1. The CDR3 region has the DNA TGTGCCAGCAGTCCGAAACCGGGACAGGGGGACTATGGCTACACCTTC. Residues: CASSPKPGQGDYGYTF.